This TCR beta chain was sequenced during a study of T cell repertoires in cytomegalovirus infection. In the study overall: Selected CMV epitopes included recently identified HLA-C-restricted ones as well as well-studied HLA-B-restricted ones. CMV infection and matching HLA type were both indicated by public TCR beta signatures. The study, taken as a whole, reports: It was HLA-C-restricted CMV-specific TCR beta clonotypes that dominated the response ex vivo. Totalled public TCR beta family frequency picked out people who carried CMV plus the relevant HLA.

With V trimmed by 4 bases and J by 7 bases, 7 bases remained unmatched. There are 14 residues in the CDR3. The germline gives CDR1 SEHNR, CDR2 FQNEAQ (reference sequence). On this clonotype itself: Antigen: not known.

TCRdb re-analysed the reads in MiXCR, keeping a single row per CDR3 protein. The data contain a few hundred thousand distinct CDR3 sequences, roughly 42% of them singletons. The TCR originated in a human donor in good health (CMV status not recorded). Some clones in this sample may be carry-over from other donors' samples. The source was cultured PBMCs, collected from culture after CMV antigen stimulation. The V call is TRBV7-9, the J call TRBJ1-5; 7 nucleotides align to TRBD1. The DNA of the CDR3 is TGTGCCAGCAGCTCCGACAGGGTTATGCAGCCCCAGCATTTT. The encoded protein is CASSSDRVMQPQHF.